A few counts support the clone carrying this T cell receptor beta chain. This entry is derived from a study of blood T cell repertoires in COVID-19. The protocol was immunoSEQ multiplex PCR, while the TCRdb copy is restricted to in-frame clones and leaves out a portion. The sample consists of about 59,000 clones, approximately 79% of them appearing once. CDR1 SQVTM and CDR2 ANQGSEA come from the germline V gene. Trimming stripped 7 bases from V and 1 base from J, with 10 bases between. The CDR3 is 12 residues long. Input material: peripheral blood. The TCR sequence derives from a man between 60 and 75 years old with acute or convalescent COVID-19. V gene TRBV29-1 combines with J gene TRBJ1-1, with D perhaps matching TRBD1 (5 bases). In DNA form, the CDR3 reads TGCAGCGGCGGACACCCGAACACTGAAGCTTTCTTT. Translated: CSGGHPNTEAFF.